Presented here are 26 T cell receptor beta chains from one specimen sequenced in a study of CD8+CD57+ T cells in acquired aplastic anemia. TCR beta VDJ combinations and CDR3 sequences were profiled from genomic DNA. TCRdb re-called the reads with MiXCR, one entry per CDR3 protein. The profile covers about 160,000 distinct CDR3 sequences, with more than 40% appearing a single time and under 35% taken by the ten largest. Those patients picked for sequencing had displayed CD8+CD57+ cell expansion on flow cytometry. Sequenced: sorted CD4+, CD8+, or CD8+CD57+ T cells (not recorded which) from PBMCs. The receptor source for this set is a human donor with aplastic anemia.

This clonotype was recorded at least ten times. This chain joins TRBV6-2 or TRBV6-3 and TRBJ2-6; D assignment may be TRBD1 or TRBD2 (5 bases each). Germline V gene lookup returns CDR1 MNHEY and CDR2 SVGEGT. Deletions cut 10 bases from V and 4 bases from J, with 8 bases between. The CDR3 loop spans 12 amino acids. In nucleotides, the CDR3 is TGTGCCACCAGGGACGGGGCCAACGTCCTGACTTTC. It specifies CATRDGANVLTF.

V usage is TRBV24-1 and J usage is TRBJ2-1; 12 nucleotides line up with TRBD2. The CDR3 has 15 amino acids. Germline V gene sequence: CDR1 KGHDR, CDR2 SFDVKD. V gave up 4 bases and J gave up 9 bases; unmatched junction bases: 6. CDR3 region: CATSDPSGRGGEQFF. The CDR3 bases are TGTGCCACCAGTGACCCTAGCGGGAGGGGAGGTGAGCAGTTCTTC.

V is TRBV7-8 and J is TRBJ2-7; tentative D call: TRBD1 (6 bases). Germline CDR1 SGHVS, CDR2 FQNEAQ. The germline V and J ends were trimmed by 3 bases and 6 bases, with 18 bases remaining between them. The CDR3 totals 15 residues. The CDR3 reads CASSLANRATTEQYF. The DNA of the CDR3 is TGTGCCAGCAGCTTGGCCAACAGGGCAACTACCGAGCAGTACTTC.

The CDR3 bases are TGTGCCAGCAGGGGGACTAGCAACACCGGGGAGCTGTTTTTT. It codes for CASRGTSNTGELFF. The V gene is TRBV2, the J gene TRBJ2-2; 9 nucleotides align to TRBD2. The ends lost 6 bases at V and 2 bases at J; junction bases unmatched: 1. Germline V gene sequence: CDR1 SNHLY, CDR2 FYNNEI. The CDR3 totals 14 residues.

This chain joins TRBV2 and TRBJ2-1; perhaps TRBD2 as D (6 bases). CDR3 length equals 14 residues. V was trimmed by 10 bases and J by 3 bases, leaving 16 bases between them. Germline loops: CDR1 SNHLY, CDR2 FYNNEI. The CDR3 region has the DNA TGTGCCACTAGGGCCGGGGGAGTCTACAATGAGCAGTTCTTC. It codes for CATRAGGVYNEQFF. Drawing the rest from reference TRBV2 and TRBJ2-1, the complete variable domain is EPEVTQTPSHQVTQMGQEVILRCVPISNHLYFYWYRQILGQKVEFLVSFYNNEISEKSEIFDDQFSVERPDGSNFTLKIRSTKLEDSAMYFCATRAGGVYNEQFFGPGTRLTVL.

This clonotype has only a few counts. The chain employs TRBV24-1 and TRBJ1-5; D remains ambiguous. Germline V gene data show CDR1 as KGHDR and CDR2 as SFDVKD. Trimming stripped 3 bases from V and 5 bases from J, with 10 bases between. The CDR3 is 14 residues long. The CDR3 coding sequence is TGTGCCACCAGTGATGGTCCCTACTATCAGCCCCAGCATTTT. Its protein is CATSDGPYYQPQHF.

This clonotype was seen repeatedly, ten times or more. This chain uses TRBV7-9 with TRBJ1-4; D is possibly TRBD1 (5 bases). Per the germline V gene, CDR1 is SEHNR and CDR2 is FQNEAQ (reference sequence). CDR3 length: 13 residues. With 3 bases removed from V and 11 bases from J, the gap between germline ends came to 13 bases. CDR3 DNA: TGTGCCAGCAGCTTTGATTCGAGGGACAAACTGTTTTTT. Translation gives CASSFDSRDKLFF.

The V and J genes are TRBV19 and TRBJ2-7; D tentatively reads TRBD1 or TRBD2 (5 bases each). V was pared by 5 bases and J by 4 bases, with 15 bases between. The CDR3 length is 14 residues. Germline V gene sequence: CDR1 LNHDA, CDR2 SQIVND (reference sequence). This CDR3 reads CASSRDERAYEQYF. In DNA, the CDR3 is TGTGCCAGTAGTCGGGACGAACGTGCGTACGAGCAGTACTTC.

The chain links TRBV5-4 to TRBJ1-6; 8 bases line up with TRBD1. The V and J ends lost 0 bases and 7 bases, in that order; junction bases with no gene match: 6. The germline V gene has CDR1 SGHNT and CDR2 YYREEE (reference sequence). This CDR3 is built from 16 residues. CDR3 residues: CASSLVGTGGNSPLHF. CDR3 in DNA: TGTGCCAGCAGCTTGGTCGGGACAGGTGGAAATTCACCCCTCCACTTT. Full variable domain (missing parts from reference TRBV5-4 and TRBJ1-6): ETGVTQSPTHLIKTRGQQVTLRCSSQSGHNTVSWYQQALGQGPQFIFQYYREEENGRGNFPPRFSGLQFPNYSSELNVNALELDDSALYLCASSLVGTGGNSPLHFGNGTRLTVT.

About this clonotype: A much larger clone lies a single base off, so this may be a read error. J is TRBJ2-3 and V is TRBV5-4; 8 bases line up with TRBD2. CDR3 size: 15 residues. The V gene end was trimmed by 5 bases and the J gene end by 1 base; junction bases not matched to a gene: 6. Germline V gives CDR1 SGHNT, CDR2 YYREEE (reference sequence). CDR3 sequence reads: CASRGPAGGTDTQYF. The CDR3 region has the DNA TGTGCCAGCAGAGGACCAGCGGGAGGCACAGATACGCAGTATTTT.

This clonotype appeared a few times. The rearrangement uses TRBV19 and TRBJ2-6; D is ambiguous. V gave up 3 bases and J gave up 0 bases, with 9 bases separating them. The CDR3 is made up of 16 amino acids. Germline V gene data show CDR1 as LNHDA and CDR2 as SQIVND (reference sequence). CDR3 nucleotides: TGTGCCAGTAGTATGGCCCAGCACTCTGGGGCCAACGTCCTGACTTTC. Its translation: CASSMAQHSGANVLTF. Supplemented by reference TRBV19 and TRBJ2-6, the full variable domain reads DGGITQSPKYLFRKEGQNVTLSCEQNLNHDAMYWYRQDPGQGLRLIYYSQIVNDFQKGDIAEGYSVSREKKESFPLTVTSAQKNPTAFYLCASSMAQHSGANVLTFGAGSRLTVL.

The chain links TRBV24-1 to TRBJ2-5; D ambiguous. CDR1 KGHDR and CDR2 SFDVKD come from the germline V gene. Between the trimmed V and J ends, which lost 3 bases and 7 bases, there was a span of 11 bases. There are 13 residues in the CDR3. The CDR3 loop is CATSDPPFATQYF. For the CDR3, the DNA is TGTGCCACCAGTGATCCACCCTTCGCGACCCAGTACTTC.

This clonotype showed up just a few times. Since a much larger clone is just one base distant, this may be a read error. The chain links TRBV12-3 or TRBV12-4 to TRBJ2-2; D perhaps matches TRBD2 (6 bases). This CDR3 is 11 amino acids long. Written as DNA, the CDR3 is TGTGCCAGCAAGAACACCGGGGGGCTGTTTTTT. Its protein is CASKNTGGLFF.

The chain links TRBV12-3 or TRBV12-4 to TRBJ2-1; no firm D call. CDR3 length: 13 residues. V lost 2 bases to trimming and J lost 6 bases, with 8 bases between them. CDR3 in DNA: TGTGCCAGCAGTTTACACGCCTCCAATGAGCAGTTCTTC. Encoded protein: CASSLHASNEQFF.

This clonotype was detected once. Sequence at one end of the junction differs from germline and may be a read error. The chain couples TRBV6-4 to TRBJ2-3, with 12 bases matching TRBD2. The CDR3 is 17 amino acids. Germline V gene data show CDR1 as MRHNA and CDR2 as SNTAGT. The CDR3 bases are TGTGCCATCAGTGACTCTAGCGGGAGGGCCCCAACAGATACGCAGTATTTT. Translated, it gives CAISDSSGRAPTDTQYF.

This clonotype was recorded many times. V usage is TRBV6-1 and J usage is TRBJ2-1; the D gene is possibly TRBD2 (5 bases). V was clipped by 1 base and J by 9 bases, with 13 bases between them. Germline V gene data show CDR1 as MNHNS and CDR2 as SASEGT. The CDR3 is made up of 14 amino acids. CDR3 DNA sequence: TGTGCCAGCAGTGAAGAGAACACTAGTGGTGAGCAGTTCTTC. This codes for CASSEENTSGEQFF.

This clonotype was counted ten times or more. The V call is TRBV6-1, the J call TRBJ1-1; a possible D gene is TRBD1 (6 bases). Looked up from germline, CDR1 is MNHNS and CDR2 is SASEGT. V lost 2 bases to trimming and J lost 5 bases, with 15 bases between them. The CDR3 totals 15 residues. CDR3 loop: CASSETGSSGTEAFF. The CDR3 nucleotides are TGTGCCAGCAGTGAAACAGGGTCTAGTGGTACTGAAGCTTTCTTT.

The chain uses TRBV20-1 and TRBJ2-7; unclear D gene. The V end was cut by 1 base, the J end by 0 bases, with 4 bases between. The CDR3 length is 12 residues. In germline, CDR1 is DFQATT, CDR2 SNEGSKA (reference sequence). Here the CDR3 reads CSARGHSYEQYF. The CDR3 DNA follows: TGCAGTGCTAGAGGCCACTCCTACGAGCAGTACTTC.

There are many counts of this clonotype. The CDR3, as DNA: TGTGCCAGCAGTCGGGGGACCCCCTACGAGCAGTACTTC. It is translated as CASSRGTPYEQYF. V and J are TRBV7-9 and TRBJ2-7, with TRBD2 as a possible D gene (6 bases). CDR1 is SEHNR and CDR2 is FQNEAQ in the germline V gene (reference sequence). CDR3 length: 13 residues. Between the trimmed V and J ends, which lost 6 bases and 2 bases, there was a span of 11 bases.

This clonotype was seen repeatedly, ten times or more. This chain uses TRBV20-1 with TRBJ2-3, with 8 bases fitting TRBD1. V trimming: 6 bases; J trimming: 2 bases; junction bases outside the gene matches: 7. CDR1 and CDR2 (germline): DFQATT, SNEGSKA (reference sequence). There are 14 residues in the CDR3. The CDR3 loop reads CSALQQGATDTQYF. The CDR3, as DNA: TGCAGTGCACTTCAGCAGGGGGCCACAGATACGCAGTATTTT.

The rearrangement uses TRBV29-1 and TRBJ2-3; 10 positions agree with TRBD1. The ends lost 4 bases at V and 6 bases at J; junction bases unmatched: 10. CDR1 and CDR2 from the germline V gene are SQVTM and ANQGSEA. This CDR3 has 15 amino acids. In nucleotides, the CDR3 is TGCAGCGTTGGTAAAGGGACAGGGGTTGTGGATACGCAGTATTTT. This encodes CSVGKGTGVVDTQYF.

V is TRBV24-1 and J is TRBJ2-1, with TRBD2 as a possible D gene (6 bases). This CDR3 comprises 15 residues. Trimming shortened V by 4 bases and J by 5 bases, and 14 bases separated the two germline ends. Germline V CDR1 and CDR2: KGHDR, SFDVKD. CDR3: CATSDPGASDNEQFF. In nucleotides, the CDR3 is TGTGCCACCAGTGACCCGGGAGCATCCGACAATGAGCAGTTCTTC.

CDR3 sequence reads: CASSILSGSETQYF. The CDR3 nucleotides read TGTGCCAGCAGCATATTGAGCGGGAGTGAGACCCAGTACTTC. The rearrangement links TRBV11-2 to TRBJ2-5; TRBD2 agrees at 8 bases. The germline V gene has CDR1 SGHAT and CDR2 FQNNGV. The CDR3 runs to 14 residues. V dropped 5 bases and J dropped 5; count of bases not matched to a gene: 7. The full variable domain, completed using reference TRBV11-2 and TRBJ2-5, is EAGVAQSPRYKIIEKRQSVAFWCNPISGHATLYWYQQILGQGPKLLIQFQNNGVVDDSQLPKDRFSAERLKGVDSTLKIQPAKLEDSAVYLCASSILSGSETQYFGPGTRLLVL.

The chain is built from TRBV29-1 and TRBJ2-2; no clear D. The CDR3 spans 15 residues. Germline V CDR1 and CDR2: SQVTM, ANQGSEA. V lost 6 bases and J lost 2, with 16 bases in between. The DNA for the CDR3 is TGCAGCGTCAATTCCCCGGGCCTCAACACCGGGGAGCTGTTTTTT. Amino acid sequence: CSVNSPGLNTGELFF.

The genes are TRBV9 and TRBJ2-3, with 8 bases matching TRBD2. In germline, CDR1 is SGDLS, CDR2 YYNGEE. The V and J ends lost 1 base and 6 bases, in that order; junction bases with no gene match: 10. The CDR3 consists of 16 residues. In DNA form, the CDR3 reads TGTGCCAGCAGCGTATCGTCTAGCGGGCGAATGGATACGCAGTATTTT. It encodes CASSVSSSGRMDTQYF.

CDR3 region: CASSSQGEGNYGYTF. The CDR3 DNA reads as TGTGCCAGCAGCTCCCAAGGGGAGGGAAACTATGGCTACACCTTC. The rearrangement links TRBV9 to TRBJ1-2, with D possibly matching TRBD1 (5 bases). Germline CDR1 is SGDLS and CDR2 is YYNGEE. The CDR3 extends over 15 amino acids. Trimming stripped 4 bases from V and 2 bases from J, with 15 bases between.